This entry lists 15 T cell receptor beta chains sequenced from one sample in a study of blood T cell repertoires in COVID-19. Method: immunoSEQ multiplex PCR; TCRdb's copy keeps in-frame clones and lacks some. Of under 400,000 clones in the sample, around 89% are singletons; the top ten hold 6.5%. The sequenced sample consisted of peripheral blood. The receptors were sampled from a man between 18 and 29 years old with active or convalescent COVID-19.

The CDR3 sequence: CASSYDRGTLHEQYF. For the CDR3, the DNA is TGTGCCAGCAGTTATGACAGGGGGACGCTCCACGAGCAGTACTTC. V and J are TRBV6-2 or TRBV6-3 and TRBJ2-7, with 9 bases aligning to TRBD1. CDR1 is MNHEY, CDR2 SVGEGT, per germline. The CDR3 sequence is 15 residues long. V lost 3 bases and J lost 5; bases outside the gene matches: 8.

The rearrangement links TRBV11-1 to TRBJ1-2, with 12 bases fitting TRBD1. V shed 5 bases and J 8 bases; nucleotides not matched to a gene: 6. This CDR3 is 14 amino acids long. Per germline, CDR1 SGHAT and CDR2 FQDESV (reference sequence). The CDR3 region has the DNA TGTGCCAGCAGCCCGGGACAGGGGGCGCGAGGCTACACCTTC. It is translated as CASSPGQGARGYTF.

In DNA form, the CDR3 reads TGTGCCAGTGCGATGTTGGGCACAGATACGCAGTATTTT. Its translation is CASAMLGTDTQYF. The chain has TRBV19 and TRBJ2-3; D is unresolved. Per the germline V gene, CDR1 is LNHDA and CDR2 is SQIVND (reference sequence). The CDR3 is 13 residues long. V shed 8 bases and J shed 1 base, with 10 bases lying between them. Full variable domain (outside the CDR3, taken from reference TRBV19 and TRBJ2-3): DGGITQSPKYLFRKEGQNVTLSCEQNLNHDAMYWYRQDPGQGLRLIYYSQIVNDFQKGDIAEGYSVSREKKESFPLTVTSAQKNPTAFYLCASAMLGTDTQYFGPGTRLTVL.

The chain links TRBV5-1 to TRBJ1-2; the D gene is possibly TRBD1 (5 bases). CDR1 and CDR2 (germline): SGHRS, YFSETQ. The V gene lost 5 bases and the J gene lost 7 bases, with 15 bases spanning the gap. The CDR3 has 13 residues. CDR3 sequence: CASSLLGDGGYTF. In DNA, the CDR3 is TGCGCCAGCAGTTTGCTAGGGGATGGTGGCTACACCTTC. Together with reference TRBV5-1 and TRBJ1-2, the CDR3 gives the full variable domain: KAGVTQTPRYLIKTRGQQVTLSCSPISGHRSVSWYQQTPGQGLQFLFEYFSETQRNKGNFPGRFSGRQFSNSRSEMNVSTLELGDSALYLCASSLLGDGGYTFGSGTRLTVV.

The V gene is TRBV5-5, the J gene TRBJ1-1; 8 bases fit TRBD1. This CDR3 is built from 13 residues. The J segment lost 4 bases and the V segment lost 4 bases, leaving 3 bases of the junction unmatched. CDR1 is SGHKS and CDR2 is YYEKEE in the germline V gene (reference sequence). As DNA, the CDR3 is TGTGCCAGCAGCCCCGACAGGGGCACTGAAGCTTTCTTT. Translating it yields CASSPDRGTEAFF.

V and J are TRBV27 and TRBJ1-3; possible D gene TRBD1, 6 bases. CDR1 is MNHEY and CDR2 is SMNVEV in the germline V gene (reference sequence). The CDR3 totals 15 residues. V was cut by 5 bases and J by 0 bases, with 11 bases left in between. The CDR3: CASSKQGSSGNTIYF. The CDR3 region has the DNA TGTGCCAGCAGTAAACAGGGAAGCTCTGGAAACACCATATATTTT.

This CDR3 is CARSFLPPGETQYF. For the CDR3, the DNA is TGTGCCAGAAGCTTCCTTCCCCCCGGGGAGACCCAGTACTTC. This chain connects TRBV5-3 to TRBJ2-5; no firm D call. TRBV5-3 is assigned to the ORF class and has an uncertain function. The CDR3 has 14 residues. V lost 2 bases, J lost 5 bases, and 13 bases lay in between.

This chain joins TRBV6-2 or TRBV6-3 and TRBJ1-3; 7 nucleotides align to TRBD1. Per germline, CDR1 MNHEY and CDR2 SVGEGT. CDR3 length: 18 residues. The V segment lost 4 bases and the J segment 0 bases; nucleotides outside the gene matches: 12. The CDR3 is CASSWTGRLLGSGNTIYF. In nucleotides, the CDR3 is TGTGCCAGCAGTTGGACAGGTCGTCTTCTCGGCTCTGGAAACACCATATATTTT.

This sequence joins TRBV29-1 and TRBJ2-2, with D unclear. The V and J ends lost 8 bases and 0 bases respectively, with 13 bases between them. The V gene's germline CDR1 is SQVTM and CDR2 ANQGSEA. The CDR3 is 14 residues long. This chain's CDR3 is CSTAGETNTGELFF. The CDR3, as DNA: TGCAGCACAGCAGGCGAGACGAACACCGGGGAGCTGTTTTTT.

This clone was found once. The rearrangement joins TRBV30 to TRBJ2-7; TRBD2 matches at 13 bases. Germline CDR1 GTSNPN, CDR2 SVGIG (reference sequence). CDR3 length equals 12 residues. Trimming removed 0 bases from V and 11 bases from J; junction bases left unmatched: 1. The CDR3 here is CAWSVGTSGEYF. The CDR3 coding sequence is TGTGCCTGGAGTGTAGGGACTAGCGGGGAGTACTTC.

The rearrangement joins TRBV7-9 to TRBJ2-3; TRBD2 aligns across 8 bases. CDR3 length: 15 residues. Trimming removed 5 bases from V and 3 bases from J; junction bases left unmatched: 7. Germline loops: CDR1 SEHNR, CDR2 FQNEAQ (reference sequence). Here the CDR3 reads CASSLWTSPTDTQYF. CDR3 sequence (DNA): TGTGCCAGCAGCCTATGGACTAGCCCTACAGATACGCAGTATTTT.

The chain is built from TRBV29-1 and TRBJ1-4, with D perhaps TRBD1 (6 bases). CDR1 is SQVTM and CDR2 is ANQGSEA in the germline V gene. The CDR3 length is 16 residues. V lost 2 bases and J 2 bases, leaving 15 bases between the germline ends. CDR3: CSVELQGGFTNEKLFF. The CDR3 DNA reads TGCAGCGTTGAACTACAGGGCGGGTTCACTAATGAAAAACTGTTTTTT.

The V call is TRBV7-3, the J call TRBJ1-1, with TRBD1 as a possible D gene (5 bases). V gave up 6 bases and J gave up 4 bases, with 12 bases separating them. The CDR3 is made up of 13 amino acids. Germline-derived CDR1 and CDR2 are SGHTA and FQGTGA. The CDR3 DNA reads TGTGCCAGCAGGGCCCCGGGGGGCACTGAAGCTTTCTTT. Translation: CASRAPGGTEAFF.

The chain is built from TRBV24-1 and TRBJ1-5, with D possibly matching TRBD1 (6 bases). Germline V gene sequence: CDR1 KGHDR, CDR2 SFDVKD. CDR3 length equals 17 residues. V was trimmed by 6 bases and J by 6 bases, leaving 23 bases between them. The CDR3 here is CATSSGRGTKSGQPQHF. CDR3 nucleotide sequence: TGTGCCACCAGTTCGGGCAGGGGTACAAAGTCGGGTCAGCCCCAGCATTTT.

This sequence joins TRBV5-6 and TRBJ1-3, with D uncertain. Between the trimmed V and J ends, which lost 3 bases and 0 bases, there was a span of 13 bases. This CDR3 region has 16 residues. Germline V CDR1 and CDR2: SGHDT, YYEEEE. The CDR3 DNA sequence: TGTGCCAGCAGCTCCCGGGTTACGGACTCTGGAAACACCATATATTTT. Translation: CASSSRVTDSGNTIYF.